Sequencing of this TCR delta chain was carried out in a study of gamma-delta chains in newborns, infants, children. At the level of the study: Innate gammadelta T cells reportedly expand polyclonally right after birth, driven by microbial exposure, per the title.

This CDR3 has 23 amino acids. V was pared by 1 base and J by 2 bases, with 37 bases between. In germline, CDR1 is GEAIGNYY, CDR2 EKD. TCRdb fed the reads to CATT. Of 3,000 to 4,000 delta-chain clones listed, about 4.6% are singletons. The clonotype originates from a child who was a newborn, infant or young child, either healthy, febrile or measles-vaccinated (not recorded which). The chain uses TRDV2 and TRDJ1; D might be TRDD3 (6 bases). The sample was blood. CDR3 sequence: CACDTMSTLLGLQWGAGTDKLIF. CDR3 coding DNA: TGTGCCTGTGACACAATGTCCACCTTACTGGGACTCCAATGGGGAGCAGGGACCGATAAACTCATCTTT.